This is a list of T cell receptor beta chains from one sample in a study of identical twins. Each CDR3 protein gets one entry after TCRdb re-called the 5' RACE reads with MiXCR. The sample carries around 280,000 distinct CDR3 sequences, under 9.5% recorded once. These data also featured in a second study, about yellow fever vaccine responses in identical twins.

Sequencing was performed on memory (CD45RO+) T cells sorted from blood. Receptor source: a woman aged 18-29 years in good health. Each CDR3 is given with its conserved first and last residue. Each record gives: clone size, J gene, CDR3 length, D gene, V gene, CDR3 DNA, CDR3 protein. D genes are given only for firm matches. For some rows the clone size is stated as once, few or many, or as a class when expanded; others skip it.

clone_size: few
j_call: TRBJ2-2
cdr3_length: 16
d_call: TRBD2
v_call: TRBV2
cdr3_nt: TGTGCCACTCAGGGGACTAGCGGGAGCCTCACCGGGGAGCTGTTTTTT
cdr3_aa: CATQGTSGSLTGELFF

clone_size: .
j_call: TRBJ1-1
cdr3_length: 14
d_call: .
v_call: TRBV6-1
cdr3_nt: TGTGCCAGCGAACTATTGGTCGCTAACACTGAAGCTTTCTTT
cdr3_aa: CASELLVANTEAFF

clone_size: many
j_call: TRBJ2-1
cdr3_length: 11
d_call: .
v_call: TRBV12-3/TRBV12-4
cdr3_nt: TGTGCCAGCAGGCGGGGCAATGAGCAGTTCTTC
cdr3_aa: CASRRGNEQFF

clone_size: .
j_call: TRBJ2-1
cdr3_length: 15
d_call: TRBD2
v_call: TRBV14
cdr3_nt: TGTGCCAGCAGCCAAGGGAACGGGAGGTACAATGAGCAGTTCTTC
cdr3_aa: CASSQGNGRYNEQFF

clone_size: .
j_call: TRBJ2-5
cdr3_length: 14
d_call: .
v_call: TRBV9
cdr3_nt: TGTGCCAGCAGCACCCACCCTAATTGGGAGACCCAGTACTTC
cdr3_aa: CASSTHPNWETQYF

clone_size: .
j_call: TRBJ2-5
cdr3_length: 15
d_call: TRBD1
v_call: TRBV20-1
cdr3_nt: TGCAGTGCTAGCTTACCGGACAGGTATAGGGAGACCCAGTACTTC
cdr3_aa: CSASLPDRYRETQYF

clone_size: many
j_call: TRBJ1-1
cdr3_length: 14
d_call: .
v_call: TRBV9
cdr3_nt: TGTGCCAGCAGCGTCCAATTACTTAACACTGAAGCTTTCTTT
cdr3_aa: CASSVQLLNTEAFF

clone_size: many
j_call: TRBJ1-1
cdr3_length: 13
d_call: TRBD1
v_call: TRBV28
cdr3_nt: TGTGCCACGATGGACAGGGGGCACACTGAAGCTTTCTTT
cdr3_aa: CATMDRGHTEAFF

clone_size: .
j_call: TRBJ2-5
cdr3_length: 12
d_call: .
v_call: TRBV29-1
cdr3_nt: TGCAGCGGTGGGGTTGGGCAAGAGACCCAGTACTTC
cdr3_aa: CSGGVGQETQYF

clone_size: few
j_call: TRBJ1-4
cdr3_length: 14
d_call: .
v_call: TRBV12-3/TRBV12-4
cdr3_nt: TGTGCCAGCAGTTCGCACGAGCCTAATGAAAAACTGTTTTTT
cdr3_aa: CASSSHEPNEKLFF

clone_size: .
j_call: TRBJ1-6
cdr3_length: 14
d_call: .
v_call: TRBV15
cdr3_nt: TGTGCCACCAGCTCAAGGGTAGAGAATTCACCCCTCCACTTT
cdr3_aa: CATSSRVENSPLHF

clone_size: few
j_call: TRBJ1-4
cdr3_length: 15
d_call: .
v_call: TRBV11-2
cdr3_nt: TGTGCCAGCAGCTTTCGGGGCGGGGCTAATGAAAAACTGTTTTTT
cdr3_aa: CASSFRGGANEKLFF

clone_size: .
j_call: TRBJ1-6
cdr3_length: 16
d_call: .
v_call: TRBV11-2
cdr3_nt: TGTGCCAGCAGCTTACCGGGACCTCGCAATAATTCACCCCTCCACTTT
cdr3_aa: CASSLPGPRNNSPLHF

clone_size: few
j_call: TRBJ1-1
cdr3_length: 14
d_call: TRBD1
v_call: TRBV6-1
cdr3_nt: TGTGCCAGCAGTAGACAGGGCTGGGGCACTGAAGCTTTCTTT
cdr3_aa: CASSRQGWGTEAFF

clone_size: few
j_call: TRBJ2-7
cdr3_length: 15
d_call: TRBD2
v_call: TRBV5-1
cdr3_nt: TGCGCCAGCAGCTTGACTAGCGGGGAAGGGGGTGAGCAGTACTTC
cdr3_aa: CASSLTSGEGGEQYF

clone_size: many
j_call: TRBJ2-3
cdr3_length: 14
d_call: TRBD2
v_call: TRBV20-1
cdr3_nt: TGCAGTGCTCGACGAGCGGGAATAGAGGATACGCAGTATTTT
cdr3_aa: CSARRAGIEDTQYF

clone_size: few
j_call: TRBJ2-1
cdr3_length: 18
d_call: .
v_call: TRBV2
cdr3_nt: TGTGCCAGCAGTGAAGCTCGAAAGCGGCTAAGCTCCTACAATGAGCAGTTCTTC
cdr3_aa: CASSEARKRLSSYNEQFF

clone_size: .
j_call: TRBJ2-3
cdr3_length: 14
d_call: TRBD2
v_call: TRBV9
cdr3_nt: TGTGCCAGCAGCGCCGGGGGGGGGAAGGATACGCAGTATTTT
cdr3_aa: CASSAGGGKDTQYF

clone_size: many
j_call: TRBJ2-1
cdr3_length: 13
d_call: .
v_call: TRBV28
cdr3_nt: TGTGCCAGCAGTTTACTAGCCAGGGTACAGCAGTTCTTC
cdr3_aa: CASSLLARVQQFF

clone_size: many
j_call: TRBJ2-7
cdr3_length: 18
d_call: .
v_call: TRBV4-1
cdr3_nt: TGCGCCAGCAGCCATGGTTTGCGACGGCGCGCCCAATCCTACGAGCAGTACTTC
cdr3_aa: CASSHGLRRRAQSYEQYF

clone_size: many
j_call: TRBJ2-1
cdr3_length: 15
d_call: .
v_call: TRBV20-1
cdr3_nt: TGCAGTGCTAGTGGAGGGCGCATCCCTTCCAATGAGCAGTTCTTC
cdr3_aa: CSASGGRIPSNEQFF

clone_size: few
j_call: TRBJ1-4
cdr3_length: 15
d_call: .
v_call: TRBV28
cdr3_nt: TGTGCCAGCAGTTTGAGGGGTCTGCCTGGTGAAAAACTGTTTTTT
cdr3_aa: CASSLRGLPGEKLFF

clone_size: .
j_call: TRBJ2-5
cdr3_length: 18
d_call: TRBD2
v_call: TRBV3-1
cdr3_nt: TGTGCCAGCAGCCAAAGGGGGACTAGCGGGGGAAGACAAGAGACCCAGTACTTC
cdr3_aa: CASSQRGTSGGRQETQYF

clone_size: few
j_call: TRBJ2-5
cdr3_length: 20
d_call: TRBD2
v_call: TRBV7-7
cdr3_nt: TGTGCCAGCAGCTCCCTACGTGTTAGCGGGGGGGCCAGGGATCAAGAGACCCAGTACTTC
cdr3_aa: CASSSLRVSGGARDQETQYF